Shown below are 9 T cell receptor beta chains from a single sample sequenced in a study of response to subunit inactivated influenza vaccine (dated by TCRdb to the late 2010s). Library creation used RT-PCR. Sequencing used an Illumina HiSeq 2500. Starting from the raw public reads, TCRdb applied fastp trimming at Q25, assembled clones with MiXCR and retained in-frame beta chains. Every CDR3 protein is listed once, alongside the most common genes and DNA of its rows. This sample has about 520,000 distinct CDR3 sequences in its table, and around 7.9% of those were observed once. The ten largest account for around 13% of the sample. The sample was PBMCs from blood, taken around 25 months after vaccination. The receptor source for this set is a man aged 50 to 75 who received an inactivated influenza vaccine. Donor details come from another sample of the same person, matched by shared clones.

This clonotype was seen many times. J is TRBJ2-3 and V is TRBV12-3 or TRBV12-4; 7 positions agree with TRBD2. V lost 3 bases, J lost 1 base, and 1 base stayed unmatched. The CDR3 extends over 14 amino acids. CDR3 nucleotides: TGTGCCAGCAGTTTGAGCGGGGGCACAGATACGCAGTATTTT. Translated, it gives CASSLSGGTDTQYF.

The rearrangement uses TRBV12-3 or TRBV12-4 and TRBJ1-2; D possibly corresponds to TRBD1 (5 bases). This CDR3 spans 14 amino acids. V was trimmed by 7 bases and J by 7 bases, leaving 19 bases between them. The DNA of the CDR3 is TGTGCCAGCACTGATTCAGGGTCACTGGGTGGCTACACCTTC. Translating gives CASTDSGSLGGYTF.

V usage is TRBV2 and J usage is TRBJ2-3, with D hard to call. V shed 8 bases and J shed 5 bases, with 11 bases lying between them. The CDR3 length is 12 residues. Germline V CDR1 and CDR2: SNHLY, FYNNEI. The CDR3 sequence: CASRFEGDTQYF. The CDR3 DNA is TGTGCCAGCCGGTTCGAAGGAGATACGCAGTATTTT.

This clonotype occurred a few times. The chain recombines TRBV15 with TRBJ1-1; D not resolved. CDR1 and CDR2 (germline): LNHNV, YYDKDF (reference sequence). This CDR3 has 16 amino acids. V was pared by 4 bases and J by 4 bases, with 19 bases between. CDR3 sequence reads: CATSTDRLWRATEAFF. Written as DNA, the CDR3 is TGTGCCACCAGCACCGATAGATTGTGGAGGGCCACTGAAGCTTTCTTT.

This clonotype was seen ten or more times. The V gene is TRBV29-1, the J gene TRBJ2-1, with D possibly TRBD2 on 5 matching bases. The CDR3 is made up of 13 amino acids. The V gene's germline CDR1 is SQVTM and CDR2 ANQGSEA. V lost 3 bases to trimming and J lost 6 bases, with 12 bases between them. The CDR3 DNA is TGCAGCGTTGATGGTGCGGGCCCCAATGAGCAGTTCTTC. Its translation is CSVDGAGPNEQFF.

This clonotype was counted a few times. The CDR3 region is CASRGQAAETQYF. The DNA for the CDR3 is TGTGCCAGCAGGGGGCAGGCTGCGGAGACCCAGTACTTC. The rearrangement links TRBV2 to TRBJ2-5; D might be TRBD1 (5 bases). Germline CDR1 SNHLY, CDR2 FYNNEI. V gave up 6 bases and J gave up 5 bases, with 13 bases separating them. This CDR3 comprises 13 residues.

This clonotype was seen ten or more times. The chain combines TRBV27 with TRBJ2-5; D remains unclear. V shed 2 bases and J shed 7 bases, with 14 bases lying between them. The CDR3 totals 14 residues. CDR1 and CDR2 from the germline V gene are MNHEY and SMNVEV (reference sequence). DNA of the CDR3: TGTGCCAGCAGTTTAACTTTGGGTCTGACGACCCAGTACTTC. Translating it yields CASSLTLGLTTQYF.

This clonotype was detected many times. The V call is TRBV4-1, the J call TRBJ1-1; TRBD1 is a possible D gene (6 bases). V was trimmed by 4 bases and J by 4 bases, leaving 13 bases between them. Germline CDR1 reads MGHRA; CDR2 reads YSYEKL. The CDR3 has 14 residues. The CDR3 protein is CASSPGHLGTEAFF. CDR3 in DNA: TGCGCCAGCAGCCCGGGACACCTAGGCACTGAAGCTTTCTTT.

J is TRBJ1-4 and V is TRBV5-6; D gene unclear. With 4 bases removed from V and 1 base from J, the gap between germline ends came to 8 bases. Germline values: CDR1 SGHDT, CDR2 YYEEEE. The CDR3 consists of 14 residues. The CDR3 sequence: CASSRHLTNEKLFF. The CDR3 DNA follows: TGTGCCAGCAGCCGACATTTAACTAATGAAAAACTGTTTTTT.